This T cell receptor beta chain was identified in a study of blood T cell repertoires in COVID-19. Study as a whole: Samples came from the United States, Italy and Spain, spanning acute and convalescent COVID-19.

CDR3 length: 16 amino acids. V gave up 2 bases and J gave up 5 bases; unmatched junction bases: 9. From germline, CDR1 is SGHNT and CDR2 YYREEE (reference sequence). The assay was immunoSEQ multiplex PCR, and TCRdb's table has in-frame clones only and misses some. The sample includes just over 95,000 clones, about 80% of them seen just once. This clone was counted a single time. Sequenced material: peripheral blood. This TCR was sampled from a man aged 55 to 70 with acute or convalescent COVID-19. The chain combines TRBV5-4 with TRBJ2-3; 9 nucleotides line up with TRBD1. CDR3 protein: CASSFTGTGILDTQYF. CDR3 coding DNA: TGTGCCAGCAGCTTCACTGGGACAGGGATCCTAGATACGCAGTATTTT. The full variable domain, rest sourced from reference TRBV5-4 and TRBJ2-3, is ETGVTQSPTHLIKTRGQQVTLRCSSQSGHNTVSWYQQALGQGPQFIFQYYREEENGRGNFPPRFSGLQFPNYSSELNVNALELDDSALYLCASSFTGTGILDTQYFGPGTRLTVL.